This T cell receptor beta chain originates from a study of vaccination and CD4 T cells after COVID-19. For the study at large: Convalescent individuals numbered four females and six males, two being Hispanic. Post-COVID samples had a sampling time that fell a median around 100 days after diagnosis (range 35 to 161). A median of around 70 days (range 14 to 241) separated dose two from the taking of post-vaccine samples.

Points on this clonotype: Its antigen is unknown.

The CDR3 covers 15 residues. The V and J ends lost 6 bases and 6 bases respectively, with 18 bases between them. TCRdb passed the PCR reads through MiXCR, listing each CDR3 protein once. The table includes roughly 15,000 distinct CDR3 sequences, about 70% detected once. Findings and caveats of the study: Among reactive clones from convalescent patients, a median 86.3% appeared only post-vaccination.

The rearrangement links TRBV12-3 or TRBV12-4 to TRBJ1-5, with D tentatively TRBD1 (6 bases). The sequence came from a human donor who had recovered from COVID-19. The material was CD4+ T cells from blood, obtained after SARS-CoV-2 vaccination. The CDR3: CASSTAGTRAQPQHF. CDR3 nucleotide sequence: TGTGCCAGCAGCACGGCCGGGACAAGGGCTCAGCCCCAGCATTTT.